This T cell receptor beta chain originates from a study of T cell responses to AZD1222 COVID-19 vaccine. Study summary: Second doses were pooled across both intervals (about 4 or about 12 weeks). Points from the study as a whole: Spike-specific TCR breadth and depth grew following two AZD1222 doses. Variant regions that are unmutated are reportedly the target of nearly half of spike-specific TCRs. Clonal diversity may have been underestimated, and the donors were mostly white British, with more females than males.

Data came from immunoSEQ multiplex PCR; TCRdb stores just in-frame clones and leaves some out. The table includes about 140,000 clones, roughly 90% detected once. The V end was cut by 1 base, the J end by 0 bases, with 11 bases between. Germline CDR1 and CDR2: SGHRS and YFSETQ. CDR3 length: 16 amino acids. Comment on this clone: Its antigen is not identified.

The chain combines TRBV5-1 with TRBJ2-1; a weak D match, TRBD2 (5 bases). Sequencing was performed on peripheral blood, taken on day 0 of AZD1222 vaccination. The TCR was taken from an adult in good health. The CDR3 protein is CASSLLERHSYNEQFF. CDR3 nucleotides: TGCGCCAGCAGCTTGCTCGAGCGGCACTCCTACAATGAGCAGTTCTTC.